The 6 T cell receptor beta chains below come from one sample, sequenced in a study of blood T cell repertoires in COVID-19. Here immunoSEQ multiplex PCR was the method, and the copy in TCRdb shows in-frame clones only, minus some. The table shows around 300,000 clones, with under 90% occurring only once. Source material: peripheral blood. The receptors stem from a man in his fifties with acute or convalescent COVID-19.

This chain uses TRBV30 with TRBJ1-5; 9 bases line up with TRBD1. This CDR3 spans 13 amino acids. J gave up 6 bases and V 2 bases, and 2 bases lay outside the gene matches. Germline V gene lookup returns CDR1 GTSNPN and CDR2 SVGIG (reference sequence). CDR3 sequence (DNA): TGTGCCTGGAGTCCGGGACAGGGTCAGCCCCAGCATTTT. Translation gives CAWSPGQGQPQHF.

V gene TRBV5-3 combines with J gene TRBJ2-5, with 7 bases aligning to TRBD1. TRBV5-3 is an ORF, with its function uncertain. The CDR3 extends over 15 amino acids. V was clipped by 4 bases and J by 3 bases; unmatched bases: 9. The CDR3 nucleotides are TGTGCCAGAAGCCTCGACCACAGGGGTAAAGAGACCCAGTACTTC. Protein sequence: CARSLDHRGKETQYF.

This clone was seen once. The V and J genes are TRBV7-2 and TRBJ1-5, with 9 bases identical to TRBD1. The CDR3 consists of 15 residues. CDR1 is SGHTA, CDR2 FQGNSA, per germline. J lost 11 bases, V lost 5 bases, and 13 bases had no gene match. In DNA, the CDR3 is TGTGCCAGCAGCCTACCCGGGACAGGGACATCAGCCCAGCATTTT. Translating gives CASSLPGTGTSAQHF.

The gene calls are TRBV14 and TRBJ2-5, with D perhaps TRBD1 (6 bases). CDR1 and CDR2 from the germline V gene are SGHDN and FVKESK. V lost 1 base to trimming and J lost 5 bases, with 20 bases between them. The CDR3 consists of 17 residues. CDR3 protein: CASSQVGDTSMGETQYF. The CDR3 DNA reads as TGTGCCAGCAGCCAAGTCGGGGACACATCTATGGGGGAGACCCAGTACTTC.

V gene TRBV6-5 combines with J gene TRBJ2-1; TRBD1 matches at 7 bases. The CDR3 is made up of 15 amino acids. Germline CDR1 and CDR2: MNHEY and SVGAGI. J lost 1 base, V lost 2 bases, and 2 bases had no gene match. CDR3 amino acids: CASSYLTGSYNEQFF. In DNA form, the CDR3 reads TGTGCCAGCAGTTACCTGACAGGGTCCTACAATGAGCAGTTCTTC.

The chain combines TRBV3-1 (or the pseudogene TRBV3-2) with TRBJ1-5, with 8 bases aligning to TRBD1. CDR3 length equals 16 residues. Per the germline V gene, CDR1 is LGHDT and CDR2 is YNNKEL (reference sequence). J gave up 6 bases and V 0 bases, and 7 bases lay outside the gene matches. The CDR3 protein is CASSQDRGLSGQPQHF. As DNA, the CDR3 is TGTGCCAGCAGCCAAGACAGGGGGCTTTCAGGTCAGCCCCAGCATTTT.